The 2 T cell receptor beta chains listed next were all sequenced from one sample in a study of chemoradiotherapy in HPV16-positive cancers (dated by TCRdb to about 2022). The method was the immunoSEQ multiplex PCR assay. TCRdb holds this immuneACCESS table with in-frame rearrangements only. Some clones are missing; in checked studies, unresolved V genes explain under half, and the rest has no known cause. The sample contains about 35,000 clones, 92% of them found a single time. Jointly, the top ten make up more than 3% of the sample. Source: blood, taken from a patient who underwent chemoradiotherapy. The origin of the receptors is a human donor with HPV-associated anogenital cancer.

The rearrangement uses TRBV5-8 and TRBJ1-2; 8 nucleotides align to TRBD1. Germline loops: CDR1 SGHTS, CDR2 YDEGEE. J gave up 4 bases and V 6 bases, and 8 bases lay outside the gene matches. This CDR3 is 14 amino acids long. The CDR3 DNA follows: TGTGCCAGCACCACCGGACAGGGAGCCTATGGCTACACCTTC. Protein product: CASTTGQGAYGYTF.

This chain connects TRBV7-9 to TRBJ2-3; 8 bases align to TRBD1. The CDR3 spans 15 residues. CDR1 and CDR2 from the germline V gene are SEHNR and FQNEAQ (reference sequence). Trimming cost V 4 bases and J 5 bases; bases outside gene matches: 8. CDR3 residues: CASSSRQGTGDTQYF. CDR3 nucleotides: TGTGCCAGCAGCTCTCGACAGGGGACAGGAGATACGCAGTATTTT.